The present T cell receptor (beta chain) was sequenced within a study of cytomegalovirus exposure and HLA in healthy donors. Findings and caveats of the study: Later analysis identified a missense DCLRE1C variant that was linked to TCR beta V- and J-gene trimming. It has been reported that TCR beta sequences accurately predicted the HLA-A and HLA-B alleles of most subjects. A later analysis found common viral pathogens apparently linked to several of the most significant clusters.

Amplification used 60 Vbeta primers and 13 Jbeta primers. The repertoire was sequenced with immunoSEQ multiplex PCR; TCRdb's copy has only in-frame clones and lacks some. The data contain around 150,000 clones, about 9.1% of them singletons. This clone has just a few counts. Its antigen is still unknown. V shed 7 bases, J shed 5 bases, and the junction held 10 bases outside the gene matches. The CDR3 spans 15 residues. The germline V gene has CDR1 WNHNN and CDR2 SYGVQD (reference sequence). Sequencing input: PBMCs. The chain links TRBV10-1 to TRBJ2-1; 8 bases agree with TRBD1. The TCR originated in a woman aged 40-49 years in good health and CMV-seropositive. CDR3 protein: CASTKKDRVDNEQFF. The CDR3 nucleotides are TGCGCCAGCACCAAAAAGGACAGGGTCGACAATGAGCAGTTCTTC.